The rows below give T cell receptor beta chains drawn from one sample of a study of OX40 agonist ivuxolimab in advanced cancers. This table comes from immunoSEQ multiplex PCR, and its TCRdb copy is limited to in-frame clones, with some not included. Here the sample spans approximately 54,000 clones, 80% to 95% being singletons. This material consisted of CD4+ or CD8+ T cells sorted from blood, taken in a trial of the OX40 agonist ivuxolimab. These TCRs come from an adult with an advanced solid tumor such as melanoma, head and neck, liver or kidney cancer. CDR3s include the opening cysteine and the closing phenylalanine or tryptophan. The D gene is left open where the match is weak. Rows give clone size only sometimes, using once, few, many, or a class for an expanded clone.

clone size | J gene | D gene | V gene | CDR3 DNA | CDR3 protein
. | TRBJ2-7 | . | TRBV11-3 | TGTGCCAGCAGCTTAGGCGGACAGTCCTACGAGCAGTACTTC | CASSLGGQSYEQYF
. | TRBJ2-2 | . | TRBV7-2 | TGTGCCAGCAGCTTCACACTGGGCTCGAACACCGGGGAGCTGTTTTTT | CASSFTLGSNTGELFF
. | TRBJ1-3 | TRBD1 | TRBV5-4 | TGTGCCAGCAGCCTGGCATCGACAGGGGGCTCTGGAAACACCATATATTTT | CASSLASTGGSGNTIYF
. | TRBJ2-7 | . | TRBV2 | TGTGCCAGCAGGTCCTACGAGCAGTACTTC | CASRSYEQYF
. | TRBJ1-6 | . | TRBV18 | TGTGCCAGCTCGCCGAAGAATAGAGTGAATAATTCACCCCTCCACTTT | CASSPKNRVNNSPLHF
. | TRBJ2-7 | . | TRBV18 | TGTGCCAGCTCACCTTTCCAGAGCTACGAGCAGTACTTC | CASSPFQSYEQYF
. | TRBJ2-7 | TRBD1 | TRBV19 | TGTGCCAGTAGTAACCCCGGGACAGGGTACTACGAGCAGTACTTC | CASSNPGTGYYEQYF
. | TRBJ1-6 | . | TRBV5-1 | TGCGCCAGCAGCTTGGATCTGTATAATTCACCCCTCCACTTT | CASSLDLYNSPLHF
. | TRBJ1-5 | . | TRBV23-1 | TGCGCCAGCAGTGAGGGACGACAGACTTATAGCAATCAGCCCCAGCATTTT | CASSEGRQTYSNQPQHF
. | TRBJ1-5 | . | TRBV10-1 | TGCGCCAGCAGTGAGTCGAATGGGTTTCGCAATCAGCCCCAGCATTTT | CASSESNGFRNQPQHF
. | TRBJ2-7 | TRBD1 | TRBV7-9 | TGTGCCAGCAGCTTAGTGACAGGGGACGAGCAGTACTTC | CASSLVTGDEQYF
. | TRBJ2-5 | . | TRBV20-1 | TGCAGTGCTGGTAATGCAGAGACCCAGTACTTC | CSAGNAETQYF
. | TRBJ2-7 | . | TRBV28 | TGTGCCAGCAGCACCCCCGGCGTGTACCCCTACGAGCAGTACTTC | CASSTPGVYPYEQYF
. | TRBJ1-1 | . | TRBV7-9 | TGTGCCAGCAGCTTAATTAACGATGACACTGAAGCTTTCTTT | CASSLINDDTEAFF
. | TRBJ1-1 | . | TRBV6-1 | TGTGCCAGCAACCACCCCTGGGCGGGGAACACTGAAGCTTTCTTT | CASNHPWAGNTEAFF
. | TRBJ1-6 | . | TRBV5-1 | TGCGCCAGCAGCCTACGCCGAGATTCACCCCTCCACTTT | CASSLRRDSPLHF
. | TRBJ2-3 | TRBD2 | TRBV11-2 | TGTGCCAGCAGCCGCATCCTAGCGGGGGGGCCGGGAGATACGCAGTATTTT | CASSRILAGGPGDTQYF
once | TRBJ1-1 | . | TRBV5-1 | TGCGCCAGCAGCTTCGGACCCCTCGGGGACACTGAAGCTTTCTTT | CASSFGPLGDTEAFF
. | TRBJ2-7 | . | TRBV11-2 | TGTGCCAGCAGCTTAGAAGGCTCCTACGAGCAGTACTTC | CASSLEGSYEQYF
. | TRBJ2-5 | . | TRBV9 | TGTGCCAGCAGCGATGGGCCCGCGAGGGAGCAGTACTTC | CASSDGPAREQYF
. | TRBJ2-2 | . | TRBV9 | TGTGCCAGCAGCGTACAGGGCTACACCGGGGAGCTGTTTTTT | CASSVQGYTGELFF
few | TRBJ2-2 | . | TRBV6-5 | TGTGCCAGCAGTCGCAGGGGGGACACCGGGGAGCTGTTTTTT | CASSRRGDTGELFF
. | TRBJ2-7 | TRBD1 | TRBV6-1 | TGTGCCAGCATACTCGGACAGGGCTCCTACGAGCAGTACTTC | CASILGQGSYEQYF
. | TRBJ1-1 | . | TRBV18 | TGTGCCAGCTCACCCCTCCTGAACACTGAAGCTTTCTTT | CASSPLLNTEAFF
. | TRBJ2-1 | TRBD2 | TRBV6-6 | TGTGCCAGCAGTACCCCGACTAGCTCCTCCTACAATGAGCAGTTCTTC | CASSTPTSSSYNEQFF
. | TRBJ1-4 | . | TRBV2 | TGTGCCAGCCGGGACGGGATGAATGAAAAACTGTTTTTT | CASRDGMNEKLFF
. | TRBJ2-1 | TRBD2 | TRBV4-2 | TGTGCCAGCACGGGGAGGGTTCAATACAATGAGCAGTTCTTC | CASTGRVQYNEQFF
. | TRBJ1-5 | . | TRBV12-5 | TGTGCTAGTGCCAGTAGCAGCAATCAGCCCCAGCATTTT | CASASSSNQPQHF
. | TRBJ1-2 | TRBD1 | TRBV5-1 | TGCGCCAGCAGCTTGGGGGACAGGGGTGGCTACACCTTC | CASSLGDRGGYTF
once | TRBJ2-4 | TRBD2 | TRBV13 | TGTGCCAGCAGTTTGATGACTAGCCAAAACATTCAGTACTTC | CASSLMTSQNIQYF
once | TRBJ1-1 | . | TRBV6-6 | TGTGCCAGCAGTTACGCGCATGGCTTGAACACTGAAGCTTTCTTT | CASSYAHGLNTEAFF